This is a list of T cell receptor beta chains from one sample in a study of cytomegalovirus exposure and HLA in healthy donors. Libraries were prepared by immunoSEQ multiplex PCR; TCRdb keeps only in-frame clonotypes and omits some of them. This table holds around 220,000 clones, over 60% found once. Sequenced input: PBMCs. The receptors stem from a man aged 18 to 35 in good health and CMV-seronegative. Both conserved end residues are part of each CDR3. Each record gives: clone size, J gene, V gene, D gene, CDR3 protein, CDR3 DNA. D genes are given only for firm matches. Clone size appears in some rows only: once, few, many, or a class for an expanded clone.

size: -; J: TRBJ2-3; V: TRBV7-3; D: TRBD2; CDR3: CASSLISSGGTDTQYF; DNA: TGTGCCAGCAGCTTAATTAGTAGCGGGGGTACAGATACGCAGTATTTT
size: -; J: TRBJ2-7; V: TRBV7-9; D: TRBD1; CDR3: CSSSLVTGVYEQYF; DNA: TGTTCCAGCAGCTTAGTGACAGGGGTCTACGAGCAGTACTTC
size: once; J: TRBJ1-3; V: TRBV19; D: -; CDR3: CASGTGGGNTIYF; DNA: TGTGCCAGCGGGACGGGAGGAGGAAACACCATATATTTT
size: -; J: TRBJ2-5; V: TRBV18; D: -; CDR3: CASSPDQEETQYF; DNA: TGTGCCAGCTCACCCGACCAGGAAGAGACCCAGTACTTC
size: -; J: TRBJ2-7; V: TRBV19; D: TRBD1; CDR3: CASSKTGVDEQYF; DNA: TGTGCCAGTAGTAAAACAGGGGTTGACGAGCAGTACTTC
size: many; J: TRBJ1-5; V: TRBV6-4; D: -; CDR3: CASRENREGPQHF; DNA: TGTGCCAGCAGGGAGAACAGGGAAGGGCCCCAGCATTTT
size: -; J: TRBJ2-7; V: TRBV6-6; D: TRBD2; CDR3: CASSPLAGTKGEQYF; DNA: TGTGCCAGCAGTCCACTAGCGGGAACCAAGGGCGAGCAGTACTTC
size: -; J: TRBJ2-1; V: TRBV19; D: -; CDR3: CASSMAGGLSDPFGVF; DNA: TGTGCCAGTAGTATGGCTGGAGGTTTATCCGACCCGTTCGGGGTCTTC
size: -; J: TRBJ2-6; V: TRBV11-2; D: -; CDR3: CASSSGFSGANVLTF; DNA: TGTGCCAGCAGCTCGGGGTTTTCTGGGGCCAACGTCCTGACTTTC
size: -; J: TRBJ1-3; V: TRBV7-2; D: -; CDR3: CASSRYHRESGNTIYF; DNA: TGTGCCAGCAGCCGTTACCATCGGGAATCGGGAAACACCATATATTTT
size: -; J: TRBJ2-7; V: TRBV19; D: TRBD1; CDR3: CASSPRFRGPYEQYF; DNA: TGTGCCAGTAGCCCCCGGTTCAGGGGGCCCTACGAGCAGTACTTC
size: -; J: TRBJ2-5; V: TRBV11-2; D: TRBD2; CDR3: CASSLLLAGGQETQYF; DNA: TGTGCCAGCAGCTTACTTTTAGCGGGAGGACAAGAGACCCAGTACTTC
size: -; J: TRBJ2-3; V: TRBV19; D: TRBD2; CDR3: CASSIWRGGTDTQYF; DNA: TGTGCCAGTAGTATTTGGCGGGGGGGAACAGATACGCAGTATTTT
size: once; J: TRBJ1-4; V: TRBV6-1; D: -; CDR3: CASSELQADIATNEKLFF; DNA: TGTGCCAGCAGTGAACTACAGGCAGATATAGCAACTAATGAAAAACTGTTTTTT
size: -; J: TRBJ2-3; V: TRBV27; D: -; CDR3: CASSLITTGLRDTQYF; DNA: TGTGCCAGCAGTCTTATTACTACGGGTTTGAGAGATACGCAGTATTTT
size: -; J: TRBJ2-1; V: TRBV19; D: TRBD1; CDR3: CASSSGGDYNEQFF; DNA: TGTGCCAGTAGTTCAGGGGGAGACTACAATGAGCAGTTCTTC
size: few; J: TRBJ2-4; V: TRBV21-1; D: -; CDR3: CARKREGPHIQYF; DNA: TGTGCCAGAAAGCGGGAGGGCCCACACATTCAGTACTTC
size: -; J: TRBJ1-5; V: TRBV7-8; D: TRBD1; CDR3: CASSPGQGNQPQHF; DNA: TGTGCCAGCAGCCCGGGACAGGGCAATCAGCCCCAGCATTTT
size: few; J: TRBJ1-6; V: TRBV30; D: TRBD1; CDR3: CAWSVLVSGTVEDSPLHF; DNA: TGTGCCTGGAGTGTCTTAGTAAGTGGGACAGTTGAAGATTCACCCCTCCACTTT
size: once; J: TRBJ2-7; V: TRBV28; D: -; CDR3: CASNPVGQGGYEQYF; DNA: TGTGCCAGCAACCCGGTAGGGCAGGGGGGATACGAGCAGTACTTC
size: -; J: TRBJ2-1; V: TRBV4-3; D: TRBD2; CDR3: CASSRTSGWNNEQFF; DNA: TGCGCCAGCAGCCGGACTAGCGGATGGAACAATGAGCAGTTCTTC
size: once; J: TRBJ1-1; V: TRBV6-5; D: TRBD1; CDR3: CASSPLQGAYTEAFF; DNA: TGTGCCAGCAGTCCACTTCAGGGGGCTTACACTGAAGCTTTCTTT
size: -; J: TRBJ2-1; V: TRBV30; D: TRBD2; CDR3: CAWTRLAGGNEQFF; DNA: TGTGCCTGGACTCGACTAGCGGGGGGGAATGAGCAGTTCTTC
size: once; J: TRBJ2-1; V: TRBV28; D: -; CDR3: CTSSPKSPYNEQFF; DNA: TGTACCAGCAGTCCCAAATCCCCCTACAATGAGCAGTTCTTC
size: -; J: TRBJ2-1; V: TRBV11-2; D: -; CDR3: CASSSLRGRPYNEQFF; DNA: TGTGCCAGCAGCTCCCTGCGCGGCCGCCCATACAATGAGCAGTTCTTC
size: -; J: TRBJ2-5; V: TRBV4-2; D: -; CDR3: CASSPRIQETQYF; DNA: TGTGCCAGCAGCCCTAGGATCCAAGAGACCCAGTACTTC
size: -; J: TRBJ2-1; V: TRBV19; D: TRBD1; CDR3: CASSPPTGAGSYNEQFF; DNA: TGTGCCAGTAGTCCACCGACAGGGGCGGGCTCCTACAATGAGCAGTTCTTC
size: few; J: TRBJ2-2; V: TRBV5-6; D: TRBD1; CDR3: CASSLAQGANGGELFF; DNA: TGTGCCAGCAGCTTGGCACAGGGGGCGAATGGCGGGGAGCTGTTTTTT
size: -; J: TRBJ1-4; V: TRBV30; D: TRBD1; CDR3: CAHHGTGSEKLFF; DNA: TGTGCCCACCATGGGACAGGGTCTGAAAAACTGTTTTTT
size: -; J: TRBJ1-2; V: TRBV7-2; D: TRBD1; CDR3: CASSLEAGGIYGYTF; DNA: TGTGCCAGCAGCTTAGAGGCAGGGGGGATCTATGGCTACACCTTC
size: few; J: TRBJ1-3; V: TRBV14; D: TRBD1; CDR3: CASSLRTGGNTIYF; DNA: TGTGCCAGCAGCCTCCGGACAGGGGGAAACACCATATATTTT
size: -; J: TRBJ2-5; V: TRBV2; D: TRBD2; CDR3: CASSGGSGETQYF; DNA: TGTGCCAGCAGTGGAGGTAGCGGGGAGACCCAGTACTTC
size: -; J: TRBJ1-5; V: TRBV6-5; D: -; CDR3: CASSRGLSNQPQHF; DNA: TGTGCCAGCAGTCGGGGTCTTAGCAATCAGCCCCAGCATTTT
size: -; J: TRBJ1-2; V: TRBV10-3; D: TRBD1; CDR3: CAISESSGGNYGYTF; DNA: TGTGCCATCAGTGAGTCCTCAGGGGGCAACTATGGCTACACCTTC
size: -; J: TRBJ1-5; V: TRBV2; D: -; CDR3: CASSEDQLQPQHF; DNA: TGTGCCAGCAGTGAAGACCAGTTGCAGCCCCAGCATTTT
size: -; J: TRBJ2-1; V: TRBV30; D: TRBD2; CDR3: CAWSSGSGRHNEQFF; DNA: TGTGCCTGGAGTTCTGGTAGCGGGAGGCACAATGAGCAGTTCTTC
size: few; J: TRBJ1-1; V: TRBV6-5; D: -; CDR3: CASSPTGNTEAFF; DNA: TGTGCCAGCAGCCCGACAGGGAACACTGAAGCTTTCTTT
size: -; J: TRBJ2-1; V: TRBV9; D: TRBD2; CDR3: CASSGSGGLEQFF; DNA: TGTGCCAGCAGCGGATCGGGGGGGCTGGAGCAGTTCTTC
size: -; J: TRBJ2-6; V: TRBV6-4; D: -; CDR3: CASSPSDSSSGANVLTF; DNA: TGTGCCAGCAGCCCTTCCGACTCTAGCTCTGGGGCCAACGTCCTGACTTTC
size: -; J: TRBJ2-7; V: TRBV29-1; D: -; CDR3: CSVSFGAEQYF; DNA: TGCAGCGTTTCCTTTGGGGCCGAGCAGTACTTC
size: -; J: TRBJ1-6; V: TRBV12-5; D: -; CDR3: CASGSSFKRDSRKNNSPLHF; DNA: TGTGCTAGTGGTTCCTCCTTTAAACGGGACTCCCGGAAGAACAATTCACCCCTCCACTTT
size: -; J: TRBJ1-5; V: TRBV28; D: -; CDR3: CASSQRFNQPQHF; DNA: TGTGCCAGCAGTCAGCGGTTCAATCAGCCCCAGCATTTT
size: -; J: TRBJ2-6; V: TRBV5-4; D: -; CDR3: CASEGWSSGANVLTF; DNA: TGTGCCAGCGAGGGCTGGAGCTCTGGGGCCAACGTCCTGACTTTC
size: -; J: TRBJ2-1; V: TRBV4-2; D: TRBD2; CDR3: CASRPGTIGYNEQFF; DNA: TGTGCCAGTAGACCCGGGACTATCGGCTACAATGAGCAGTTCTTC
size: once; J: TRBJ2-7; V: TRBV2; D: TRBD1; CDR3: CASWGQGLHEQYF; DNA: TGTGCCAGCTGGGGACAGGGGTTGCACGAGCAGTACTTC
size: -; J: TRBJ1-2; V: TRBV2; D: TRBD1; CDR3: CASSESDRANYGYTF; DNA: TGTGCCAGCAGCGAGTCGGACAGGGCTAACTATGGCTACACCTTC
size: -; J: TRBJ2-7; V: TRBV7-9; D: -; CDR3: CASSLSLAEQYF; DNA: TGTGCCAGCAGCTTATCCTTGGCCGAGCAGTACTTC
size: -; J: TRBJ2-5; V: TRBV19; D: TRBD2; CDR3: CASSPWGTSGAQETQYF; DNA: TGTGCCAGTAGTCCTTGGGGGACTAGCGGGGCGCAAGAGACCCAGTACTTC
size: -; J: TRBJ2-1; V: TRBV6-5; D: TRBD1; CDR3: CASSRTGDHNEQFF; DNA: TGTGCCAGCAGTAGGACAGGGGATCACAATGAGCAGTTCTTC
size: -; J: TRBJ2-7; V: TRBV27; D: -; CDR3: CASSLGRQGSREQYF; DNA: TGTGCCAGCAGTTTAGGACGGCAGGGTTCTAGAGAGCAGTACTTC
size: once; J: TRBJ2-7; V: TRBV9; D: -; CDR3: CASSPSWGEFGYEQYF; DNA: TGTGCCAGCAGCCCTTCGTGGGGGGAGTTCGGCTACGAGCAGTACTTC